This T cell receptor beta chain comes out of a study of blood T cell repertoires in COVID-19. Only in-frame clones appear in the TCRdb table, and some are missing; sequencing was by immunoSEQ multiplex PCR. The table lists under 150,000 clones, roughly 84% of them singletons, with 5.8% in the top ten. Germline V gene data show CDR1 as SGDLS and CDR2 as YYNGEE. V dropped 0 bases and J dropped 9 bases, with 10 bases sitting between them. This CDR3 has 13 residues. Ages ranged from about 18 to 89 years, with residence in 20 to 30 US areas. The sequenced sample consisted of PBMCs or T cells enriched from blood (not recorded which). This receptor was identified in a woman aged 50 to 60 who had been exposed to COVID-19. The chain combines TRBV9 with TRBJ2-1, with a weak D call TRBD2 (6 bases). As DNA, the CDR3 is TGTGCCAGCAGCGTAGATGGGGGAGGTGAGCAGTTCTTC. It yields the protein CASSVDGGGEQFF.